This entry lists 23 T cell receptor beta chains sequenced from one sample in a study of patients and donors after allogeneic stem cell transplantation. MiXCR, run by TCRdb on the RT-PCR reads, gives a single entry per CDR3 protein. The sample has approximately 170,000 distinct CDR3 sequences, over 25% seen once; the top ten hold less than 3.5%. The sample was blood, either unsorted or a sorted T cell fraction (not recorded which). These TCRs come from a human donor who was either an allogeneic HSCT recipient or a stem cell or donor lymphocyte infusion donor (not recorded which). It is not recorded whose cells these are; they may come from a transplant donor.

The chain carries TRBV5-1 and TRBJ2-5; maybe TRBD1 (5 bases). Germline CDR1 SGHRS, CDR2 YFSETQ. The CDR3 totals 14 residues. Trimming took 0 bases from V and 3 from J, leaving 9 bases between them. The CDR3 spells CASSLAGLEETQYF. CDR3 in DNA: TGCGCCAGCAGCTTGGCAGGGCTAGAAGAGACCCAGTACTTC. Full variable domain (missing parts from reference TRBV5-1 and TRBJ2-5): KAGVTQTPRYLIKTRGQQVTLSCSPISGHRSVSWYQQTPGQGLQFLFEYFSETQRNKGNFPGRFSGRQFSNSRSEMNVSTLELGDSALYLCASSLAGLEETQYFGPGTRLLVL.

V and J are TRBV5-1 and TRBJ2-1; weak D call: TRBD2 (6 bases). The CDR3 is 15 amino acids. Germline V gene sequence: CDR1 SGHRS, CDR2 YFSETQ. V was trimmed by 0 bases and J by 2 bases, leaving 9 bases between them. The CDR3 loop reads CASSLAAGTYNEQFF. For the CDR3, the DNA is TGCGCCAGCAGCTTGGCCGCGGGGACCTACAATGAGCAGTTCTTC.

The chain joins TRBV11-2 to TRBJ2-1; 7 nucleotides line up with TRBD1. CDR1 is SGHAT and CDR2 is FQNNGV in the germline V gene. V shed 0 bases, J shed 8 bases, and the junction held 7 bases outside the gene matches. There are 15 residues in the CDR3. The CDR3 coding sequence is TGTGCCAGCAGCTTAGATCAATGGGACAGCGATGAGCAGTTCTTC. This codes for CASSLDQWDSDEQFF.

The chain joins TRBV5-1 to TRBJ2-3; D tentatively reads TRBD1 or TRBD2 (5 bases each). This CDR3 contains 17 residues. Germline CDR1 reads SGHRS; CDR2 reads YFSETQ. The V gene lost 0 bases and the J gene lost 1 base, with 15 bases spanning the gap. The CDR3 DNA reads as TGCGCCAGCAGCTTGGGGGACGGCGCGGGCCGCACAGATACGCAGTATTTT. Translated, it gives CASSLGDGAGRTDTQYF. Together with reference TRBV5-1 and TRBJ2-3, the CDR3 gives the full variable domain: KAGVTQTPRYLIKTRGQQVTLSCSPISGHRSVSWYQQTPGQGLQFLFEYFSETQRNKGNFPGRFSGRQFSNSRSEMNVSTLELGDSALYLCASSLGDGAGRTDTQYFGPGTRLTVL.

This clonotype appeared a few times. The gene calls are TRBV7-2 and TRBJ1-6; possible D gene TRBD1, 5 bases. The length of the CDR3 is 15 residues. V was shortened by 4 bases and J by 5 bases, with 12 bases between the two germline ends. Germline V gives CDR1 SGHTA, CDR2 FQGNSA. In nucleotides, the CDR3 is TGTGCCAGCAGCTGGACAACACCCGATAATTCACCCCTCCACTTT. Translation: CASSWTTPDNSPLHF.

The chain recombines TRBV7-2 with TRBJ1-1; D is possibly TRBD1 (6 bases). This CDR3 spans 14 amino acids. CDR1 is SGHTA, CDR2 FQGNSA, per germline. Trimming took off 6 bases at V and 6 bases at J, with 17 bases between the two ends. The CDR3 protein is CASSRPGQGPEAFF. In nucleotides, the CDR3 is TGTGCCAGCAGTCGGCCGGGACAAGGTCCTGAAGCTTTCTTT.

In its sample, this clonotype was seen a few times. This sequence joins TRBV27 and TRBJ2-7, with D uncertain. The V gene lost 4 bases and the J gene lost 0 bases, with 10 bases spanning the gap. The CDR3 totals 14 residues. Germline-derived CDR1 and CDR2 are MNHEY and SMNVEV (reference sequence). The CDR3 DNA sequence: TGTGCCAGCAGTTCAGTGTTACGCTCCTACGAGCAGTACTTC. As protein: CASSSVLRSYEQYF.

This clonotype showed up just a few times. V and J are TRBV20-1 and TRBJ1-5, with D uncertain. V lost 0 bases and J 0 bases, leaving 9 bases between the germline ends. The CDR3 length is 15 residues. Germline lookup yields CDR1 DFQATT and CDR2 SNEGSKA (reference sequence). CDR3 loop: CSARDRRYSNQPQHF. In DNA form, the CDR3 reads TGCAGTGCTAGAGATAGGCGGTATAGCAATCAGCCCCAGCATTTT.

This chain joins TRBV12-3 or TRBV12-4 and TRBJ2-3; 8 bases are a match to TRBD2. The ends lost 2 bases at V and 3 bases at J; junction bases unmatched: 4. There are 15 residues in the CDR3. The CDR3 nucleotides are TGTGCCAGCAGTTTAAGTAGCGGGAAAACAGATACGCAGTATTTT. Translated, it gives CASSLSSGKTDTQYF.

This clonotype has a handful of counts. The junction departs from the called germline gene at one end, perhaps through a read error. This CDR3 reads CTADTQYF. DNA of the CDR3: TGCACAGCAGATACGCAGTATTTT. The chain combines TRBV7-9 with TRBJ2-3; D unclear. The CDR3 has 8 residues. Germline loops: CDR1 SEHNR, CDR2 FQNEAQ (reference sequence).

This clonotype was seen more than once but under ten times. The CDR3 protein is CATSRDRGLGAYNEQFF. The CDR3 DNA is TGTGCCACCAGCAGAGATCGCGGATTAGGAGCCTACAATGAGCAGTTCTTC. The V gene is TRBV15, the J gene TRBJ2-1; D gene unclear. V was clipped by 0 bases and J by 2 bases, with 14 bases between them. This CDR3 is 17 amino acids long. CDR1 and CDR2 (germline): LNHNV, YYDKDF (reference sequence).

This chain links TRBV29-1 with TRBJ1-2; 8 bases map to TRBD1. Germline V CDR1 and CDR2: SQVTM, ANQGSEA. This CDR3 spans 13 amino acids. J lost 8 bases, V lost 7 bases, and 12 bases had no gene match. DNA for the CDR3: TGCAGCGCCCTTGACAGGGGCCCTTTCGGCTACACCTTC. Encoded protein: CSALDRGPFGYTF. Full variable domain (outside the CDR3, taken from reference TRBV29-1 and TRBJ1-2): SAVISQKPSRDICQRGTSLTIQCQVDSQVTMMFWYRQQPGQSLTLIATANQGSEATYESGFVIDKFPISRPNLTFSTLTVSNMSPEDSSIYLCSALDRGPFGYTFGSGTRLTVV.

V gene TRBV4-3 combines with J gene TRBJ1-4; 7 bases map to TRBD1. In germline, CDR1 is LGHNA, CDR2 YSLEER. This CDR3 has 19 amino acids. Trimming took 4 bases from V and 2 from J; bases not matched to a gene: 16. The CDR3 reads CASSRKATGELTTNEKLFF. As DNA, the CDR3 is TGCGCCAGCAGCCGAAAGGCCACAGGGGAGTTAACCACTAATGAAAAACTGTTTTTT.

This clonotype turned up a few times. The rearrangement joins TRBV7-9 to TRBJ2-7; 7 bases agree with TRBD2. The germline V gene encodes CDR1 SEHNR and CDR2 FQNEAQ (reference sequence). The V gene end was trimmed by 0 bases and the J gene end by 3 bases; junction bases not matched to a gene: 2. The CDR3 is 14 residues long. The CDR3 here is CASSLAGGVYEQYF. In DNA form, the CDR3 reads TGTGCCAGCAGCTTAGCGGGAGGGGTCTACGAGCAGTACTTC.

The rearrangement joins TRBV27 to TRBJ2-7; no reliable D call. CDR1 and CDR2 (germline): MNHEY, SMNVEV (reference sequence). Trimming stripped 2 bases from V and 2 bases from J, with 13 bases between. The CDR3 extends over 15 amino acids. CDR3 coding DNA: TGTGCCAGCAGTTTAACGGCATCGACTGCCTACGAGCAGTACTTC. Translating it yields CASSLTASTAYEQYF.

The J gene is TRBJ2-5, the V gene TRBV15, with a possible D match to TRBD1 (6 bases). Trimming took off 2 bases at V and 5 bases at J, with 21 bases between the two ends. The CDR3 has 17 residues. CDR1 is LNHNV and CDR2 is YYDKDF in the germline V gene (reference sequence). This CDR3 is CATSRQSGDIEWETQYF. In DNA form, the CDR3 reads TGTGCCACCAGCAGACAGAGTGGGGACATCGAATGGGAGACCCAGTACTTC.

This clonotype was detected a few times. This sequence joins TRBV7-2 and TRBJ2-2, with D perhaps TRBD1 or TRBD2 (6 bases each). The germline V gene encodes CDR1 SGHTA and CDR2 FQGNSA. CDR3 size: 13 residues. Trimming took off 7 bases at V and 6 bases at J, with 12 bases between the two ends. CDR3: CASNRRGAGELFF. CDR3 coding DNA: TGTGCCAGCAACAGAAGGGGGGCCGGGGAGCTGTTTTTT.

The chain has TRBV7-9 and TRBJ2-4; 11 nucleotides line up with TRBD1. The CDR3 spans 14 residues. The ends lost 5 bases at V and 8 bases at J; junction bases unmatched: 5. The germline V gene has CDR1 SEHNR and CDR2 FQNEAQ (reference sequence). The CDR3: CASSQDRGLDIQYF. As DNA, the CDR3 is TGTGCCAGCAGCCAGGACAGGGGGCTTGACATTCAGTACTTC.

Only a few counts were recorded for this clonotype. The chain combines TRBV12-3 or TRBV12-4 with TRBJ1-1, with 7 bases identical to TRBD1. J gave up 3 bases and V 5 bases, and 9 bases lay outside the gene matches. The CDR3 totals 15 residues. The chain's CDR3 is CASSNQGVGYTEAFF. For the CDR3, the DNA is TGTGCCAGCAGTAACCAGGGGGTAGGGTACACTGAAGCTTTCTTT.

The rearrangement joins TRBV6-2 or TRBV6-3 to TRBJ1-1, with TRBD1 as a possible D gene (6 bases). The germline V gene has CDR1 MNHEY and CDR2 SVGEGT. Between the trimmed V and J ends, which lost 6 bases and 3 bases, there was a span of 17 bases. The CDR3 runs 15 residues. The CDR3, as DNA: TGTGCCAGCAGCACAAGGACAGATCGACACACTGAAGCTTTCTTT. As protein: CASSTRTDRHTEAFF.

The chain is built from TRBV20-1 and TRBJ1-1; D is unclear. The CDR3 runs 16 residues. The germline gives CDR1 DFQATT, CDR2 SNEGSKA (reference sequence). V lost 0 bases to trimming and J lost 0 bases, with 14 bases between them. This CDR3 reads CSARDQSGTLNTEAFF. Here the CDR3 DNA reads TGCAGTGCTAGAGATCAGAGCGGCACTCTGAACACTGAAGCTTTCTTT.

The chain links TRBV6-5 to TRBJ2-7; perhaps TRBD2 as D (7 bases). The CDR3 extends over 13 amino acids. V shed 10 bases and J shed 1 base, with 14 bases lying between them. Germline assignment: CDR1 MNHEY and CDR2 SVGAGI. In DNA, the CDR3 is TGTGCCACCCGGGGGGACACGTCCTACGAGCAGTACTTC. Translated: CATRGDTSYEQYF.

Only a few counts were recorded for this clonotype. The rearrangement joins TRBV7-8 to TRBJ2-5, with 7 nucleotides matching TRBD2. The CDR3 extends over 16 amino acids. Trimming at V came to 3 bases and at J to 5 bases, leaving 12 bases not matched to a gene. Germline CDR1 and CDR2: SGHVS and FQNEAQ. In nucleotides, the CDR3 is TGTGCCAGCAGCTTTGGGGGAAGACTAGCACAGGAGACCCAGTACTTC. Translating gives CASSFGGRLAQETQYF.